This T cell receptor (beta chain) was sequenced during a study of cytomegalovirus exposure and HLA in healthy donors. V was pared by 6 bases and J by 1 base, with 8 bases between. CDR3 length: 13 residues. Germline V gives CDR1 MNHNS, CDR2 SASEGT. Primers for the PCR totalled 60 Vbeta and 13 Jbeta. The data were produced by immunoSEQ multiplex PCR, yet TCRdb's version contains in-frame clones alone and is incomplete. The sample has roughly 110,000 clones, 70% to 80% seen once. Study results and caveats: Most of the TCR beta V segments (in an earlier analysis) were productive either about 90% or about 30% of the time. The study listed 164 cytomegalovirus-associated TCR beta chains. Links to common viral pathogens appeared, in a later analysis, for several of the most significant clusters.

This clone was observed a few times. Antigen unknown. The sample consisted of PBMCs. This sequence was found in a man aged 18 to 30 in good health and CMV-seronegative. The V and J genes are TRBV6-1 and TRBJ2-3; D is undetermined. The DNA for the CDR3 is TGTGCCAGCAGGCCTCGGGGCACAGATACGCAGTATTTT. As protein: CASRPRGTDTQYF.